Listed below are T cell receptor beta chains from one sample, sequenced in a study of T cells after yellow fever vaccination. One entry per CDR3 protein results from TCRdb running MiXCR on the 5' RACE reads. The sample contains some 500,000 distinct CDR3 sequences, approximately 15% of which appear only once. Specimen: PBMCs, collected on the day of the yellow fever booster vaccination. The receptors derive from a man aged 30-40 years who received the YFV17D yellow fever vaccine. Both conserved end residues are part of each CDR3. Each record gives: J gene, V gene, CDR3 protein.

J: TRBJ2-1; V: TRBV4-2; CDR3: CASSQGRVNEQFF
J: TRBJ2-1; V: TRBV20-1; CDR3: CSATGTGHHNEQFF
J: TRBJ2-2; V: TRBV6-2/TRBV6-3; CDR3: CASTPGWTGELFF
J: TRBJ2-7; V: TRBV29-1; CDR3: CSGGQGESYEQYF
J: TRBJ1-6; V: TRBV3-1; CDR3: CASSRPPVSPLHF
J: TRBJ2-5; V: TRBV19; CDR3: CASSLGTGNGETQYF
J: TRBJ2-1; V: TRBV28; CDR3: CASSSTSGSRDEQFF
J: TRBJ2-7; V: TRBV6-1; CDR3: CASSGGGAGYEQYF
J: TRBJ2-5; V: TRBV5-1; CDR3: CASSFGTASGSQETQYF
J: TRBJ2-1; V: TRBV5-1; CDR3: CASSLAGGPLEQFF
J: TRBJ2-1; V: TRBV7-2; CDR3: CASSVGAGTRGYEQFF
J: TRBJ2-2; V: TRBV12-3/TRBV12-4; CDR3: CASSLTSGTGTGELFF
J: TRBJ2-7; V: TRBV5-1; CDR3: CASSFEQGGSYEQYF